The rows below give T cell receptor beta chains drawn from one sample of a study of blood T cell repertoires in COVID-19. This table comes from immunoSEQ multiplex PCR, and its TCRdb copy is limited to in-frame clones, with some not included. The sample has roughly 15,000 clones; more than 65% are singletons. The sample was peripheral blood. The receptors stem from a woman aged 50 to 60 with active or convalescent COVID-19. CDR3s include the opening cysteine and the closing phenylalanine or tryptophan. Each record gives: V gene, clone size, J gene, D gene, CDR3 protein, CDR3 DNA. D genes are given only for firm matches. Clone size is not always given. Where it is, it says once, few, many or a class for expanded clones.

TRBV19,.,TRBJ2-1,TRBD2,CASTLLRGGRDEQFF,TGTGCCAGTACCCTTTTACGGGGGGGCCGGGATGAGCAGTTCTTC
TRBV27,.,TRBJ2-7,TRBD2,CASSSPGTSGTYEQYF,TGTGCCAGCAGTTCCCCCGGGACTAGCGGTACCTACGAGCAGTACTTC
TRBV5-1,.,TRBJ1-2,.,CASSSGWGWGLTNYGYTF,TGCGCCAGCAGCTCCGGATGGGGTTGGGGCCTAACTAACTATGGCTACACCTTC
TRBV19,.,TRBJ2-7,.,CASSVTDTYEQYF,TGTGCCAGTAGTGTGACAGACACCTACGAGCAGTACTTC
TRBV7-3,.,TRBJ2-3,.,CASSPSVDSTDTQYF,TGTGCCAGCAGCCCATCCGTAGATAGCACAGATACGCAGTATTTT
TRBV6-5,few,TRBJ1-2,.,CASRRDNNYGYTF,TGTGCCAGCAGGAGGGACAACAACTATGGCTACACCTTC
TRBV4-1,.,TRBJ2-7,TRBD1,CASSPGTGRDEQYF,TGCGCCAGCAGCCCCGGGACAGGGAGGGACGAGCAGTACTTC
TRBV5-1,once,TRBJ1-2,.,CASSLDDGTLSGYTF,TGCGCCAGCAGCTTGGATGACGGGACTTTGAGTGGCTACACCTTC
TRBV5-1,.,TRBJ2-7,TRBD1,CASSRGQGLEQYF,TGCGCCAGCAGCAGGGGACAGGGGCTCGAGCAGTACTTC
TRBV19,once,TRBJ2-7,.,CASICYEQYF,TGTGCCAGTATCTGCTACGAGCAGTACTTC
TRBV7-8,.,TRBJ2-1,.,CASSLTTINEQFF,TGTGCCAGCAGCTTAACAACGATCAATGAGCAGTTCTTC
TRBV14,.,TRBJ2-1,.,CASSPTYNEQFF,TGTGCCAGCAGCCCGACTTACAATGAGCAGTTCTTC
TRBV28,few,TRBJ1-5,.,CASLSPRDNQPQHF,TGTGCCAGCTTGTCTCCCCGGGACAATCAGCCCCAGCATTTT
TRBV28,.,TRBJ2-1,.,CASSLWADEQFF,TGTGCCAGCAGTTTATGGGCCGATGAGCAGTTCTTC
TRBV6-2/TRBV6-3,.,TRBJ2-1,.,CASSHKGFTEQFF,TGTGCCAGCAGTCACAAGGGGTTTACTGAGCAGTTCTTC
TRBV20-1,.,TRBJ1-2,TRBD1,CSASRWGDRVDYGYTF,TGCAGTGCTAGTAGGTGGGGGGACAGGGTGGACTATGGCTACACCTTC
TRBV10-3,.,TRBJ2-3,TRBD2,CATHQAGADTQYF,TGTGCCACCCACCAGGCGGGGGCAGATACGCAGTATTTT
TRBV4-1,.,TRBJ2-3,TRBD2,CASSQLPGLAGADTQYF,TGCGCCAGCAGCCAATTACCGGGACTAGCGGGAGCAGATACGCAGTATTTT
TRBV10-3,.,TRBJ1-6,TRBD1,CAISSRGALTRMNNSPLHF,TGTGCCATCAGTTCCAGGGGGGCTTTAACCCGAATGAATAATTCACCCCTCCACTTT
TRBV6-5,.,TRBJ1-2,TRBD1,CASSLYPGQTYGYTF,TGTGCCAGCAGTCTTTACCCGGGACAGACCTATGGCTACACCTTC
TRBV6-5,.,TRBJ2-1,.,CASREIARYNEQFF,TGTGCCAGCAGGGAGATAGCGCGCTACAATGAGCAGTTCTTC
TRBV21-1,.,TRBJ2-1,.,CASSKVSSGLGYEQFF,TGTGCCAGCAGCAAAGTGTCTAGCGGACTGGGCTATGAGCAGTTCTTC
TRBV19,.,TRBJ1-5,.,CASSISLNQPQHF,TGTGCCAGTAGTATTAGTTTGAATCAGCCCCAGCATTTT
TRBV9,.,TRBJ2-5,TRBD2,CASSPWASGQETQYF,TGTGCCAGCAGTCCCTGGGCTAGCGGCCAAGAGACCCAGTACTTC
TRBV5-1,once,TRBJ2-2,.,CASSLIYTGELFF,TGCGCCAGCAGCTTGATCTACACCGGGGAGCTGTTTTTT
TRBV27,.,TRBJ2-3,TRBD2,CASSRPPGLYSDTQYF,TGTGCCAGCAGCCGACCCCCGGGACTATACTCAGATACGCAGTATTTT
TRBV19,.,TRBJ2-7,.,CASSMLAPYEQYF,TGTGCCAGTAGTATGTTGGCACCCTACGAGCAGTACTTC
TRBV4-2,.,TRBJ1-2,.,CASSSVYLLPNGYTF,TGTGCCAGCAGCTCGGTGTATCTCCTCCCCAATGGCTACACCTTC
TRBV28,few,TRBJ2-7,TRBD1,CASSDYTGTGWYEQYF,TGTGCCAGCAGCGACTATACCGGGACAGGGTGGTACGAGCAGTACTTC
TRBV7-3,few,TRBJ2-2,.,CASSGDPSGGGELFF,TGTGCCAGCAGCGGAGACCCGTCCGGGGGCGGGGAGCTGTTTTTT
TRBV18,.,TRBJ2-3,TRBD2,CASSFSGATDTQYF,TGTGCCAGCTCATTTAGCGGGGCCACAGATACGCAGTATTTT
TRBV28,.,TRBJ2-1,TRBD2,CASSLTSGRGSYNEQFF,TGTGCCAGCAGTTTAACTAGCGGGAGAGGATCCTACAATGAGCAGTTCTTC
TRBV7-2,once,TRBJ1-2,.,CASSLALSGIYGYTF,TGTGCCAGCAGCTTAGCGCTCTCCGGGATCTATGGCTACACCTTC
TRBV9,.,TRBJ1-5,TRBD1,CASSPWDSLNQPQHF,TGTGCCAGCAGCCCCTGGGACAGTTTAAATCAGCCCCAGCATTTT
TRBV5-1,.,TRBJ2-1,.,CASSLAPNSYNEQFF,TGCGCCAGCAGCTTAGCTCCTAACTCCTACAATGAGCAGTTCTTC
TRBV28,once,TRBJ2-7,TRBD1,CASSQDRAASYEQYF,TGTGCCAGCAGCCAGGACAGGGCTGCCTCCTACGAGCAGTACTTC
TRBV5-1,.,TRBJ2-6,.,CASSPPTPLRILSGANVLTF,TGCGCCAGCAGCCCCCCTACCCCACTGCGAATACTCTCTGGGGCCAACGTCCTGACTTTC